This T cell receptor (beta chain) was retrieved from a study of T cells of healthy individuals. TCRdb called the 5' RACE reads again in MiXCR, with one record for every CDR3 protein. Of roughly 76,000 distinct CDR3 sequences detected, approximately 5.4% appear once; the ten largest clones hold around 6.9%. V lost 6 bases and J lost 0; bases outside the gene matches: 13. Per the germline V gene, CDR1 is MNHNY and CDR2 is SVGAGI (reference sequence). The CDR3 is made up of 19 amino acids. This clonotype was counted at least ten times. The source of this sequence is a female donor in good health. J is TRBJ2-6 and V is TRBV6-6, with 8 nucleotides matching TRBD1. The CDR3 DNA follows: TGTGCCAGCAGACCCACAGGGGGTGCACCCCTCTCTGGGGCCAACGTCCTGACTTTC. Amino acid sequence: CASRPTGGAPLSGANVLTF.